These T cell receptor beta chains were read from a single sample in a study of metastatic and nonmetastatic thyroid tumors. TCRdb recomputed clones from the PCR reads via MiXCR. The data contain approximately 40,000 clones, about an eighth of them seen just once; the ten biggest clones take up roughly 25%. Sequencing input: blood. These receptors were collected from a female donor with papillary thyroid cancer or a benign thyroid nodule (not recorded which). Some clones in this sample may be carry-over from other donors' samples. Each CDR3 is given with its conserved first and last residue. The D gene is left open where the match is weak. For some rows the clone size is stated as once, few or many, or as a class when expanded; others skip it.

>-|many|TRBV5-1|TRBJ1-6
CASSLGQENSPLHF
TGCGCCAGCAGCTTGGGTCAGGAGAATTCACCCCTCCACTTT
>-|once|TRBV5-8|TRBJ2-7
CASSDGRRGSYEQYF
TGTGCCAGCAGCGACGGACGGAGGGGTTCCTACGAGCAGTACTTC
>-|-|TRBV7-6|TRBJ2-2
CASSPAPPRAHTGELFF
TGTGCCAGCAGCCCCGCCCCCCCGCGGGCCCACACCGGGGAGCTGTTTTTT
>-|many|TRBV11-2|TRBJ1-1
CASSLTGILETEAFF
TGTGCCAGCAGCTTAACCGGGATTCTAGAGACTGAAGCTTTCTTT
>-|many|TRBV20-1|TRBJ1-3
CSARGAASGNTIYF
TGCAGTGCTAGGGGGGCAGCCTCTGGAAACACCATATATTTT
>-|many|TRBV5-8|TRBJ1-1
CASSPKTTEAFF
TGTGCCAGCAGCCCGAAAACAACTGAAGCTTTCTTT
>-|-|TRBV11-1|TRBJ2-1
CASSFGAPLYNEQFF
TGTGCCAGCAGCTTTGGGGCGCCACTTTACAATGAGCAGTTCTTC
>-|few|TRBV12-3/TRBV12-4|TRBJ1-1
CASSPLGTEAFF
TGTGCCAGCAGCCCTCTCGGCACTGAAGCTTTCTTT
>TRBD1|many|TRBV6-6|TRBJ2-7
CASSYRGQGYEQYF
TGTGCCAGCAGTTACCGAGGACAGGGCTACGAGCAGTACTTC
>TRBD2|many|TRBV20-1|TRBJ2-7
CSARGTTPWFDEQYF
TGCAGTGCTAGGGGGACTACCCCTTGGTTCGACGAGCAGTACTTC